Below are 32 T cell receptor beta chains sequenced from a single sample in a study of OX40 agonist ivuxolimab in advanced cancers. Generated by immunoSEQ multiplex PCR, the TCRdb table keeps only in-frame clones and is missing some. The sample shows about 83,000 clones, 65% to 85% of them seen only once. This specimen was CD4+ or CD8+ T cells sorted from blood, taken in a trial of the OX40 agonist ivuxolimab. All receptors derive from an adult with an advanced solid tumor such as melanoma, head and neck, liver or kidney cancer.

The chain couples TRBV7-8 to TRBJ2-1; TRBD2 might be the D (5 bases). Germline V gene data show CDR1 as SGHVS and CDR2 as FQNEAQ. Between the trimmed V and J ends, which lost 1 base and 6 bases, there was a span of 10 bases. The CDR3 length is 14 residues. CDR3 loop: CASSLVRDSNEQFF. The CDR3 DNA follows: TGTGCCAGCAGCTTAGTGAGGGATTCCAATGAGCAGTTCTTC.

The J gene is TRBJ1-1, the V gene TRBV28; 7 nucleotides line up with TRBD1. Germline V CDR1 and CDR2: MDHEN, SYDVKM. This CDR3 comprises 15 residues. After removal of 7 bases from V and 1 base from J, the junction contained 9 bases not matched to a gene. The CDR3 loop reads CASTLGGAGNTEAFF. In DNA form, the CDR3 reads TGTGCCAGCACCTTAGGGGGCGCGGGGAACACTGAAGCTTTCTTT.

The rearrangement uses TRBV13 and TRBJ2-3, with a tentative D call TRBD1 (5 bases). Germline CDR1 reads PRHDT; CDR2 reads FYEKMQ (reference sequence). This CDR3 has 15 residues. The V and J ends lost 2 bases and 4 bases respectively, with 13 bases between them. CDR3 sequence: CASSLNAGNPDTQYF. CDR3 nucleotides: TGTGCCAGCAGCTTAAATGCAGGGAATCCAGATACGCAGTATTTT.

This chain connects TRBV19 to TRBJ2-1, with 7 bases aligning to TRBD2. Germline V gene sequence: CDR1 LNHDA, CDR2 SQIVND (reference sequence). V dropped 4 bases and J dropped 7; count of bases not matched to a gene: 7. This CDR3 has 14 amino acids. CDR3 nucleotides: TGTGCCAGTAGTAGAGGACTAGAGGAGAATGAGCAGTTCTTC. It is translated as CASSRGLEENEQFF.

This rearrangement joins TRBV9 to TRBJ1-1, with a possible D match to TRBD1 (6 bases). The CDR3 length is 15 residues. V lost 0 bases, J lost 10 bases, and 19 bases lay in between. From germline, CDR1 is SGDLS and CDR2 YYNGEE. The CDR3: CASSVEPRGASAAFF. The CDR3 DNA follows: TGTGCCAGCAGCGTAGAACCCAGGGGCGCATCGGCAGCTTTCTTT.

This clone was recorded only once. The chain combines TRBV9 with TRBJ1-2, with 7 bases fitting TRBD1. The V gene's germline CDR1 is SGDLS and CDR2 YYNGEE. This CDR3 is 16 amino acids long. Trimming at V came to 4 bases and at J to 0 bases, leaving 9 bases not matched to a gene. CDR3 sequence: CASSLRTGAPNYGYTF. The CDR3 DNA follows: TGTGCCAGCAGCCTTCGTACAGGGGCCCCTAACTATGGCTACACCTTC.

The chain joins TRBV6-1 to TRBJ2-7, with TRBD2 identical over 15 bases. This CDR3 is 14 amino acids long. The V and J ends lost 3 bases and 7 bases, in that order; junction bases with no gene match: 1. Germline V gene lookup returns CDR1 MNHNS and CDR2 SASEGT. The CDR3 coding sequence is TGTGCCAGCAGTGAGGGACTAGCGGGAGGTGAGCAGTACTTC. Protein: CASSEGLAGGEQYF.

This CDR3 reads CASRPLGTNEKLFF. The CDR3 coding sequence is TGTGCCAGCAGGCCCCTAGGAACTAATGAAAAACTGTTTTTT. The chain recombines TRBV6-5 with TRBJ1-4, with D unclear. This CDR3 has 14 residues. Trimming cost V 6 bases and J 1 base, with 9 bases left between them. CDR1 and CDR2 (germline): MNHEY, SVGAGI.

V is TRBV19 and J is TRBJ1-1; 8 nucleotides agree with TRBD1. The V segment lost 2 bases and the J segment 4 bases; nucleotides outside the gene matches: 3. The CDR3 has 14 residues. Germline V gives CDR1 LNHDA, CDR2 SQIVND (reference sequence). The CDR3 protein is CASSITTGGTEAFF. CDR3 sequence (DNA): TGTGCCAGTAGTATAACCACAGGGGGCACTGAAGCTTTCTTT.

The chain carries TRBV13 and TRBJ2-2, with TRBD1 matching over 7 bases. The junction had 2 bases not matched to a gene; V was cut back by 6 bases and J by 1 base. The CDR3 is 14 residues long. Germline-derived CDR1 and CDR2 are PRHDT and FYEKMQ (reference sequence). CDR3 bases: TGTGCCAGCAGAAGACAGGGGAACACCGGGGAGCTGTTTTTT. This translates into CASRRQGNTGELFF.

This clone was detected once. V gene TRBV5-4 combines with J gene TRBJ1-1; 7 bases are a match to TRBD1. The CDR3 is made up of 15 amino acids. CDR1 and CDR2 from the germline V gene are SGHNT and YYREEE (reference sequence). V was clipped by 1 base and J by 2 bases; unmatched bases: 5. In DNA, the CDR3 is TGTGCCAGCAGCTTGTATAGGGGGCGAAACACTGAAGCTTTCTTT. Translating it yields CASSLYRGRNTEAFF.

The J gene is TRBJ1-1, the V gene TRBV5-1; TRBD1 agrees at 10 bases. Germline V gene data show CDR1 as SGHRS and CDR2 as YFSETQ. The CDR3 covers 18 residues. With 0 bases clipped from V and 1 base from J, the junction kept 9 bases outside the gene matches. The CDR3 coding sequence is TGCGCCAGCAGCTTGGACGGACAGGGGGTATTTCCGAACACTGAAGCTTTCTTT. Protein: CASSLDGQGVFPNTEAFF. Complete variable domain (other parts from reference TRBV5-1 and TRBJ1-1): KAGVTQTPRYLIKTRGQQVTLSCSPISGHRSVSWYQQTPGQGLQFLFEYFSETQRNKGNFPGRFSGRQFSNSRSEMNVSTLELGDSALYLCASSLDGQGVFPNTEAFFGQGTRLTVV.

The chain links TRBV19 to TRBJ2-5; no clear D gene. Trimming removed 5 bases from V and 5 bases from J, with 12 bases in between. Germline CDR1 and CDR2: LNHDA and SQIVND (reference sequence). CDR3 length: 13 amino acids. The CDR3: CASSDEFSETQYF. The CDR3 coding sequence is TGTGCCAGTAGTGACGAGTTTTCTGAGACCCAGTACTTC.

The rearrangement joins TRBV5-1 to TRBJ1-1; unclear D gene. V dropped 5 bases and J dropped 1 base, with 12 bases sitting between them. The V gene's germline CDR1 is SGHRS and CDR2 YFSETQ. There are 14 residues in the CDR3. This chain's CDR3 is CASRGLTGNTEAFF. The CDR3 nucleotides read TGCGCCAGCAGGGGTTTAACGGGGAACACTGAAGCTTTCTTT.

The CDR3 loop reads CASSLKPLGMNTEAFF. The CDR3 DNA follows: TGTGCCAGCAGCTTAAAACCCCTCGGTATGAACACTGAAGCTTTCTTT. The genes are TRBV7-6 and TRBJ1-1; D remains ambiguous. The CDR3 totals 16 residues. Germline CDR1 SGHVS, CDR2 FNYEAQ. The V end lost 2 bases, the J end lost 0 bases, and 13 bases lay between the germline ends.

Only one count was recorded for this clone. This chain uses TRBV2 with TRBJ1-1, with D perhaps matching TRBD1 (5 bases). Germline assignment: CDR1 SNHLY and CDR2 FYNNEI. The CDR3 totals 14 residues. V was cut by 5 bases and J by 0 bases, with 10 bases left in between. CDR3 coding DNA: TGTGCCAGCAGTCTACAGGACTTGAACACTGAAGCTTTCTTT. This codes for CASSLQDLNTEAFF. The full variable domain, its missing parts supplied by reference TRBV2 and TRBJ1-1, is EPEVTQTPSHQVTQMGQEVILRCVPISNHLYFYWYRQILGQKVEFLVSFYNNEISEKSEIFDDQFSVERPDGSNFTLKIRSTKLEDSAMYFCASSLQDLNTEAFFGQGTRLTVV.

The chain uses TRBV5-1 and TRBJ2-5; TRBD1 matches 9 bases. V was clipped by 4 bases and J by 5 bases; unmatched bases: 6. Germline loops: CDR1 SGHRS, CDR2 YFSETQ. The CDR3 sequence is 14 residues long. The chain's CDR3 is CASSNRGLGETQYF. In DNA form, the CDR3 reads TGCGCCAGCAGCAACAGGGGGCTTGGGGAGACCCAGTACTTC.

This rearrangement joins TRBV7-6 to TRBJ2-1, with D perhaps matching TRBD1 (6 bases). This CDR3 has 14 amino acids. In germline, CDR1 is SGHVS, CDR2 FNYEAQ. V was clipped by 5 bases and J by 4 bases, with 12 bases between them. The CDR3 region is CASSPDSLYNEQFF. The CDR3, as DNA: TGTGCCAGCAGCCCGGACAGCCTTTACAATGAGCAGTTCTTC.

The V gene is TRBV2, the J gene TRBJ2-3, with TRBD2 as a possible D gene (5 bases). V lost 8 bases, J lost 5 bases, and 11 bases lay in between. CDR1 is SNHLY and CDR2 is FYNNEI in the germline V gene. This CDR3 region has 12 residues. CDR3 in amino acids: CASRLGLDTQYF. In DNA, the CDR3 is TGTGCCAGCCGTTTAGGACTAGATACGCAGTATTTT.

This clone occurred once. The chain links TRBV11-3 to TRBJ2-3; possibly TRBD1 or TRBD2 for D (5 bases each). CDR1 is SGHNT, CDR2 YENEEA, per germline. Trimming shortened V by 3 bases and J by 2 bases, and 12 bases separated the two germline ends. The CDR3 runs 15 residues. In DNA form, the CDR3 reads TGTGCCAGCAGCTTTAGAGAGGGACCCACAGATACGCAGTATTTT. Its protein is CASSFREGPTDTQYF. Full variable domain (remainder filled in from reference TRBV11-3 and TRBJ2-3): EAGVVQSPRYKIIEKKQPVAFWCNPISGHNTLYWYLQNLGQGPELLIRYENEEAVDDSQLPKDRFSAERLKGVDSTLKIQPAELGDSAVYLCASSFREGPTDTQYFGPGTRLTVL.

The V and J genes are TRBV6-6 and TRBJ1-5, with D possibly matching TRBD1 (5 bases). CDR3 length: 15 amino acids. The germline V and J ends were trimmed by 0 bases and 1 base, with 7 bases remaining between them. Looked up from germline, CDR1 is MNHNY and CDR2 is SVGAGI (reference sequence). The CDR3 region is CASSYSWGSNQPQHF. The CDR3 DNA reads TGTGCCAGCAGTTACTCGTGGGGGAGCAATCAGCCCCAGCATTTT.

A few counts support this clone. The chain joins TRBV4-1 to TRBJ1-6, with D unclear. This CDR3 contains 14 residues. Trimming took off 0 bases at V and 11 bases at J, with 11 bases between the two ends. Germline loops: CDR1 MGHRA, CDR2 YSYEKL. This chain's CDR3 is CASSQERLGAPLHF. In DNA form, the CDR3 reads TGCGCCAGCAGCCAAGAGCGGCTCGGGGCACCCCTCCACTTT.

The chain has TRBV6-1 and TRBJ2-5; 9 bases line up with TRBD2. V shed 4 bases and J 5 bases; nucleotides not matched to a gene: 8. CDR3 length: 15 residues. Germline loops: CDR1 MNHNS, CDR2 SASEGT. CDR3 sequence reads: CASSVFSGSVETQYF. The CDR3, as DNA: TGTGCCAGCAGTGTCTTTAGCGGGAGTGTGGAGACCCAGTACTTC.

The chain uses TRBV5-1 and TRBJ1-1; D gene unclear. The V gene lost 0 bases and the J gene lost 1 base, with 13 bases spanning the gap. CDR3 size: 16 residues. The germline V gene encodes CDR1 SGHRS and CDR2 YFSETQ. The CDR3 DNA sequence: TGCGCCAGCAGCTTGGTGTGGGGTGGAGCGAACACTGAAGCTTTCTTT. This encodes CASSLVWGGANTEAFF.

The chain carries TRBV7-3 and TRBJ1-2; weak D call: TRBD1 (5 bases). The germline CDR1 and CDR2 sequences are SGHTA and FQGTGA. The CDR3 contains 15 residues. The V gene lost 1 base and the J gene lost 8 bases, with 17 bases spanning the gap. The CDR3: CASSLNPGTDGGYTF. CDR3 sequence (DNA): TGTGCCAGCAGCTTAAACCCCGGGACGGATGGGGGCTACACCTTC.

V usage is TRBV2 and J usage is TRBJ2-2; no clear D. V lost 3 bases, J lost 5 bases, and 7 bases lay in between. Germline V gene sequence: CDR1 SNHLY, CDR2 FYNNEI. The CDR3 is 13 amino acids. As DNA, the CDR3 is TGTGCCAGCAGTGATGGATATACCGGGGAGCTGTTTTTT. It yields the protein CASSDGYTGELFF. The full variable domain, with the rest looked up from reference TRBV2 and TRBJ2-2, is EPEVTQTPSHQVTQMGQEVILRCVPISNHLYFYWYRQILGQKVEFLVSFYNNEISEKSEIFDDQFSVERPDGSNFTLKIRSTKLEDSAMYFCASSDGYTGELFFGEGSRLTVL.

This clone was recorded only once. The chain uses TRBV6-6 and TRBJ2-7, with 7 nucleotides matching TRBD2. CDR3 length equals 14 residues. The junction had 1 base not matched to a gene; V was cut back by 0 bases and J by 2 bases. The germline V gene encodes CDR1 MNHNY and CDR2 SVGAGI (reference sequence). CDR3 sequence (DNA): TGTGCCAGCAGTTACTCGGCGGGAGCCTACGAGCAGTACTTC. Encoded protein: CASSYSAGAYEQYF.

The V and J genes are TRBV7-2 and TRBJ2-3, with D unresolved. Deletions cut 1 base from V and 7 bases from J, with 12 bases between. The CDR3 sequence is 14 residues long. Looked up from germline, CDR1 is SGHTA and CDR2 is FQGNSA. The CDR3 loop reads CASSLDSQLYTQYF. In nucleotides, the CDR3 is TGTGCCAGCAGCTTAGACAGTCAACTTTATACGCAGTATTTT. The complete variable domain, with remaining parts taken from reference TRBV7-2 and TRBJ2-3, reads GAGVSQSPSNKVTEKGKDVELRCDPISGHTALYWYRQSLGQGLEFLIYFQGNSAPDKSGLPSDRFSAERTGGSVSTLTIQRTQQEDSAVYLCASSLDSQLYTQYFGPGTRLTVL.

In DNA form, the CDR3 reads TGTGCCTCATTCAGGGTCTGCCAGCCCCAGCATTTT. This gives the protein CASFRVCQPQHF. This rearrangement joins TRBV30 to TRBJ1-5; D may be TRBD1 (5 bases). The V end was cut by 7 bases, the J end by 7 bases, with 14 bases between. Germline lookup yields CDR1 GTSNPN and CDR2 SVGIG (reference sequence). The CDR3 is 12 amino acids.

The chain uses TRBV19 and TRBJ1-1; tentative D call: TRBD1 (5 bases). Germline V gene data show CDR1 as LNHDA and CDR2 as SQIVND (reference sequence). Between the trimmed V and J ends, which lost 7 bases and 3 bases, there was a span of 9 bases. CDR3 length equals 12 residues. The CDR3 is CASKDKHTEAFF. In DNA, the CDR3 is TGTGCCAGTAAGGACAAGCACACTGAAGCTTTCTTT.

The V gene is TRBV6-5, the J gene TRBJ2-3, with D perhaps matching TRBD2 (5 bases). Germline CDR1 is MNHEY and CDR2 is SVGAGI. The CDR3 loop spans 13 amino acids. The V end was cut by 0 bases, the J end by 8 bases, with 9 bases between. CDR3: CASSYSSEGTQYF. CDR3 nucleotide sequence: TGTGCCAGCAGTTACTCGAGTGAGGGTACGCAGTATTTT.

In DNA form, the CDR3 reads TGCAGCGTTGAAGTCGGCGCTAGCGGAGAGTACCAAGAGACCCAGTACTTC. It specifies CSVEVGASGEYQETQYF. The chain links TRBV29-1 to TRBJ2-5, with 7 bases that match TRBD2. V dropped 1 base and J dropped 0; count of bases not matched to a gene: 11. Germline V gives CDR1 SQVTM, CDR2 ANQGSEA. This CDR3 is 17 amino acids long.